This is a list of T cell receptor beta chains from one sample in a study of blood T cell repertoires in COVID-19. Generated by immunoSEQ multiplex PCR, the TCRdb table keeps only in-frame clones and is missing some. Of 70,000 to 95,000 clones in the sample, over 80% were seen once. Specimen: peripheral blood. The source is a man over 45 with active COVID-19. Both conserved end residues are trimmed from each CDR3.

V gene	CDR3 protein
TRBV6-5	ASSYSGGARH
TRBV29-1	SVEDRWRYEQY
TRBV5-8	ASSRRVSSGANVLT
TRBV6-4	ASSGGSGYNEQF
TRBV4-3	ASSQEVGRIYGYT
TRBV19	ASSIQLNTEAF
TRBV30	AWSVSPSGSGETQY
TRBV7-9	ASSLSGYAEAF
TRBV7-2	ASSPRQGASYEQY
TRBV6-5	ASSLTANTEAF
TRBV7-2	ASSLASGGVADTQY
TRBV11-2	ASSKAGARNTEAF
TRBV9	ASSGQQGDNEKLF
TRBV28	ASSLSLQRGNSPLH
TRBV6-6	ASSRFVSQLNQPQH
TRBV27	ASSFRGEGEKLF
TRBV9	ASSVAQGQPQH
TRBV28	ASSLLGSTDTQY
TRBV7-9	ASSFAGTGNEQF
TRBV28	ASSLSTEVNTGELF
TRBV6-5	ATSRGINEKLF
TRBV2	ASSGQGDTEAF
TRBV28	ASSPGGAATNEKLF
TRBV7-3	ASSFSGSLGNEQF
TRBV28	ASSLRQGDAF
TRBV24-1	ATSRQGKNIQY
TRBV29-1	SVEDGRDYGYT
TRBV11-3	ASSLSVQPWRDYGYT
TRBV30	AWSWDSTYEQY
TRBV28	ASSLAGPSYEQY
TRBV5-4	ASSLAGRSGRLREQY
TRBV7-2	ASSLDPRRARSYEQY
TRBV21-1	ASSERTDLNSNQPQH
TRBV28	ASSLGGQGVYEKLF
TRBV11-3	ASSLAGQVGTGELF
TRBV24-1	ATSDRDRDSGHTQY
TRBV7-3	ASTSSPGRYDNEQF
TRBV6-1	ASSEATGSWDSYEQY
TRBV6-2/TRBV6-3	ASSSPPAGGETQY
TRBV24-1	ATSDLSGGSYNEQF
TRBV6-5	ASSPQPTQGEQY
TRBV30	AWSVSRTAGANVLT
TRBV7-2	ASSSLAVLSRTGANVLT